The present entry profiles one TCR beta chain with its context. No antigen is known for it. This sample is drawn from a study of long-term antiretroviral therapy in people with HIV. Run at survey level, the immunoSEQ assay was version v3.0. TCRdb's copy holds only in-frame clones and misses some; the assay was immunoSEQ multiplex PCR. The sample includes 20,000 to 25,000 clones, roughly 80% of them seen just once. None of the participants with HIV were treated outside the United States. Samples held about 1-11 million cryopreserved PBMC before DNA extraction. Study-level points and caveats: Post-ART, diversity grew, though it stayed under transplant donor control levels.

Germline loops: CDR1 MGHDK, CDR2 SYGVNS. The V and J ends lost 6 bases and 0 bases respectively, with 12 bases between them. The CDR3 runs 15 residues. The clonotype was recovered from a woman under 40 with HIV. V and J are TRBV25-1 and TRBJ1-3, with D perhaps TRBD1 (5 bases). The sample in question was unsorted PBMCs, obtained 2.9 years after starting antiretroviral therapy. In nucleotides, the CDR3 is TGTGCCAGCAGCAAACCCGGGACCTCTGGAAACACCATATATTTT. It codes for CASSKPGTSGNTIYF. Looking up the rest from reference TRBV25-1 and TRBJ1-3 gives the full variable domain: EADIYQTPRYLVIGTGKKITLECSQTMGHDKMYWYQQDPGMELHLIHYSYGVNSTEKGDLSSESTVSRIRTEHFPLTLESARPSHTSQYLCASSKPGTSGNTIYFGEGSWLTVV.